The clone carrying this T cell receptor beta chain was seen more than once but under ten times. The TCRbeta library was prepared with unique molecular identifiers. MiXCR, applied by TCRdb to the PCR reads, yields one record per CDR3 protein. The sample contains roughly 570,000 distinct CDR3 sequences, approximately 30% of which appear only once. These data come from a study of T-cell reconstitution after alpha-beta-depleted transplantation in children. The CDR3 has 12 residues. With 4 bases removed from V and 6 bases from J, the gap between germline ends came to 10 bases. Germline loops: CDR1 LGHDT, CDR2 YNNKEL (reference sequence).

This sequence originates from a boy younger than two with Wiskott-Aldrich syndrome, due to receive a stem cell transplant. The sample consisted of PBMCs, taken before TCRalphabeta/CD19-depleted stem cell transplant. J is TRBJ2-7 and V is TRBV3-1, with D hard to call. CDR3 nucleotides: TGTGCCAGCAGCCCAAGCGCGGCCGAGCAGTACTTC. It encodes CASSPSAAEQYF.